This T cell receptor beta chain derives from a study of T-cell reconstitution after alpha-beta-depleted transplantation in children. Preparation of the TCRbeta library was carried out with unique molecular identifiers. Using its own MiXCR run on the PCR reads, TCRdb lists one record per CDR3 protein. The sample has about 610,000 distinct CDR3 sequences, about 10% seen once. In germline, CDR1 is SGHTA, CDR2 FQGTGA. The CDR3 length is 14 residues. V lost 6 bases to trimming and J lost 6 bases; unmatched junction nucleotides: 7. Sequences were derived from PBMCs from the stem cell graft donor, sampled from the stem cell graft. This clonotype was sampled from a human donor who donated a stem cell graft to a child with acute myeloid leukemia. The rearrangement joins TRBV7-3 to TRBJ2-2, with 7 bases fitting TRBD1. The CDR3 is CASSQTGVSGELFF. DNA for the CDR3: TGTGCCAGCAGTCAAACAGGGGTGTCCGGGGAGCTGTTTTTT. The full variable domain, in which reference TRBV7-3 and TRBJ2-2 provide the parts outside the CDR3, is GAGVSQTPSNKVTEKGKYVELRCDPISGHTALYWYRQSLGQGPEFLIYFQGTGAADDSGLPNDRFFAVRPEGSVSTLKIQRTERGDSAVYLCASSQTGVSGELFFGEGSRLTVL.